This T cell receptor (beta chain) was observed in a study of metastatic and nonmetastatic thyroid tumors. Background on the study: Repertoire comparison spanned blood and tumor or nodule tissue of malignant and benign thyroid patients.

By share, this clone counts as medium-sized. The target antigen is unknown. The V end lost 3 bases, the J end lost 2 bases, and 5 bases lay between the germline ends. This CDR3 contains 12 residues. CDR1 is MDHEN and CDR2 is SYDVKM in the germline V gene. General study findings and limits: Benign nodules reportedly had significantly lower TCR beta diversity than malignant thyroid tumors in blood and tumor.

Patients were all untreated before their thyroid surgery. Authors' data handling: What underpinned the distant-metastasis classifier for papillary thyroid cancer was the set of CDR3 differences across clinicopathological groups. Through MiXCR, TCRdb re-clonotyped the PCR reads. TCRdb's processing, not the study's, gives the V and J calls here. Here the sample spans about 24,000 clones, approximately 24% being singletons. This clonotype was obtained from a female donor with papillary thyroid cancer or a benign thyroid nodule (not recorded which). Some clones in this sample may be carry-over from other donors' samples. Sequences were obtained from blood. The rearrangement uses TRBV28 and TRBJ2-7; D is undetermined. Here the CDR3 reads CASSFRTYEQYF. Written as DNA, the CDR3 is TGTGCCAGCAGTTTCCGCACCTACGAGCAGTACTTC.